This T cell receptor beta chain was profiled in a study of CD8 T cells in ankylosing spondylitis. As regards this clonotype: The antigen is undetermined.

General study points: Matched synovial fluid from ankylosing spondylitis patients was reported to be enriched for disease-linked clones.

TCRdb reprocessed the 5' RACE reads via MiXCR and lists one record per CDR3 protein. The table records around 160,000 distinct CDR3 sequences, 11% of them present only once. This CDR3 contains 13 residues. V lost 4 bases and J lost 7, with 14 bases in between. Germline assignment: CDR1 SGHRS and CDR2 YFSETQ. The sequence was collected from a male donor with ankylosing spondylitis or in good health (not recorded which). The chain employs TRBV5-1 and TRBJ1-1; D gene ambiguous. Sequencing input: blood, either unsorted or a sorted T cell fraction (not recorded which). DNA of the CDR3: TGCGCCAGCAGCCCAGACCCGGCGGGTGAAGCTTTCTTT. This translates into CASSPDPAGEAFF.